This T cell receptor (beta chain) was observed in a study of regulatory T cells in long-lasting Graves disease. Study results and limitations: Having few samples may have compromised the accuracy.

Germline CDR1 is SGHAT and CDR2 is FQNNGV. The CDR3 is 13 amino acids. V gave up 4 bases and J gave up 5 bases, with 11 bases separating them. Of note for this clonotype: What it recognizes is unknown. Possible read error: a much larger clone is one base away.

Building of the TCR beta libraries involved iRepertoire HTBI primers and Arm-PCR of CDR3 regions. TCRdb redid the calling of the multiplex PCR reads with MiXCR, one entry per CDR3 protein. The top ten clones hold around 40% of a sample with more than 650,000 distinct CDR3 sequences, roughly 30% of them seen once. Time point denoted: persistent/refractory GD, antithyroid drugs over 5 years with positive TRAb. The TCR library was made from RNA extracted from PBMCs. This receptor was obtained from a female donor with Graves disease. This material consisted of peripheral blood mononuclear cells (PBMCs), taken when the disease was refractory, from a patient treated with antithyroid drugs. The chain uses TRBV11-2 and TRBJ2-5; D is undetermined. In DNA form, the CDR3 reads TGTGCCAGCAGCTCCCTAGTTCCTGAGACCCAGTACTTC. It codes for CASSSLVPETQYF.